Listed here are 15 T cell receptor beta chains from one sample, sequenced in a study of read filtering for tumor transcriptome and immune sequencing. The library was built from 400 ng RNA with molecular barcoded adaptors for alpha/delta and beta/gamma chains. TCRdb independently ran MiXCR on the reads; one entry per CDR3 protein. This table has 20,000 to 25,000 distinct CDR3 sequences, about 13% appearing once. The material sequenced was a population of CD138-negative cells sorted from bone marrow. The receptor source for this set is a donor at least 40 years old with multiple myeloma.

Ten or more counts support this clonotype. V usage is TRBV27 and J usage is TRBJ2-7, with D possibly called TRBD1 or TRBD2 (5 bases each). Per the germline V gene, CDR1 is MNHEY and CDR2 is SMNVEV (reference sequence). V was trimmed by 11 bases and J by 0 bases, leaving 11 bases between them. CDR3 length equals 12 residues. The chain's CDR3 is CAGGLDSYEQYF. For the CDR3, the DNA is TGTGCCGGGGGTCTTGACTCCTACGAGCAGTACTTC.

A note on this clonotype: A much larger clone differs from this one at a single base, so this may be a read error. The CDR3 region is CSVGTPNAEAFF. CDR3 DNA: TGCAGCGTGGGGACCCCGAACGCTGAAGCTTTCTTT. The chain couples TRBV29-1 to TRBJ1-1, with D maybe TRBD1 (5 bases). The V gene's germline CDR1 is SQVTM and CDR2 ANQGSEA. The CDR3 is made up of 12 amino acids. The variable domain in full, completed from reference TRBV29-1 and TRBJ1-1, reads SAVISQKPSRDICQRGTSLTIQCQVDSQVTMMFWYRQQPGQSLTLIATANQGSEATYESGFVIDKFPISRPNLTFSTLTVSNMSPEDSSIYLCSVGTPNAEAFFGQGTRLTVV.

This clonotype was counted a few times. A read error may account for a junction end that differs from germline. This chain links TRBV7-9 with TRBJ2-7, with 8 positions matching TRBD1. CDR1 is SEHNR, CDR2 FQNEAQ, per germline (reference sequence). The CDR3 is 15 residues long. CDR3 in DNA: TGTGCCGGCAGCCAGTACGAAGCAGGGGGCAACGAGCAGTACTTC. It specifies CAGSQYEAGGNEQYF.

With regard to this clonotype: This likely reflects a read error, since a far larger clone is one base away. J is TRBJ2-3 and V is TRBV11-3; D possibly corresponds to TRBD1 (7 bases). CDR1 is SGHNT and CDR2 is YENEEA in the germline V gene. V was pared by 4 bases and J by 4 bases, with 18 bases between. This CDR3 is built from 16 residues. The CDR3 spells CASSWGGDSSPDTQYF. In nucleotides, the CDR3 is TGTGCCAGCAGCTGGGGCGGGGACAGCAGCCCAGATACGCAGTATTTT. Drawing the rest from reference TRBV11-3 and TRBJ2-3, the complete variable domain is EAGVVQSPRYKIIEKKQPVAFWCNPISGHNTLYWYLQNLGQGPELLIRYENEEAVDDSQLPKDRFSAERLKGVDSTLKIQPAELGDSAVYLCASSWGGDSSPDTQYFGPGTRLTVL.

In the case of this clonotype: Likely a read error: the CDR3 ends without its conserved phenylalanine or tryptophan. The chain employs TRBV3-1 and TRBJ2-7, with 9 bases matching TRBD1. This CDR3 is built from 13 residues. Germline CDR1 LGHDT, CDR2 YNNKEL (reference sequence). CDR3 sequence reads: CACSQGTGLEQYL. The CDR3 region has the DNA TGTGCCTGCAGCCAGGGGACAGGGTTGGAGCAGTACCTC.

At least ten counts were recorded for this clonotype. This rearrangement joins TRBV28 to TRBJ2-3; TRBD2 agrees at 9 bases. The CDR3 consists of 16 residues. Germline-derived CDR1 and CDR2 are MDHEN and SYDVKM. Trimming took 2 bases from V and 7 from J; bases not matched to a gene: 10. The chain's CDR3 is CASSLTVGGLANTQYF. CDR3 coding DNA: TGTGCCAGCAGTTTAACGGTGGGGGGACTAGCTAATACGCAGTATTTT.

A note on this clonotype: Its ends do not fully match the called genes, so a read error is possible. The DNA for the CDR3 is TGCAGTGCTACCTCAGCGGGAGGAGCCTACAATGAGCAGTTTTTC. This codes for CSATSAGGAYNEQFF. The rearrangement uses TRBV20-1 and TRBJ2-1, with 9 positions matching TRBD2. The CDR3 loop spans 15 amino acids. Looked up from germline, CDR1 is DFQATT and CDR2 is SNEGSKA (reference sequence).

This chain uses TRBV30 with TRBJ2-2, with D unresolved. V lost 4 bases, J lost 1 base, and 4 bases lay in between. The CDR3 loop spans 12 amino acids. Looked up from germline, CDR1 is GTSNPN and CDR2 is SVGIG (reference sequence). CDR3 DNA: TGTGCCTGGACAGAGAACACCGGGGAGCTGTTTTTT. As protein: CAWTENTGELFF.

This clonotype was seen more than once but under ten times. A much larger clone lies one base from this, so it may be a read error. The final CDR3 position lacks the conserved phenylalanine or tryptophan, pointing to a likely read error. This sequence joins TRBV20-1 and TRBJ2-1, with 10 positions matching TRBD2. The germline CDR1 and CDR2 sequences are DFQATT and SNEGSKA (reference sequence). Trimming took 8 bases from V and 6 from J; bases not matched to a gene: 7. This CDR3 is built from 13 residues. The CDR3 loop is CSQSGRAVNEQFS. The CDR3 region has the DNA TGCAGTCAAAGCGGGAGGGCCGTCAATGAGCAGTTCTCC.

This clonotype was found many times. V usage is TRBV12-3 or TRBV12-4 and J usage is TRBJ1-1; no clear D gene. This CDR3 comprises 14 residues. Trimming left V 3 bases short and J 1 base short, with 9 bases between. CDR3 coding DNA: TGTGCCAGCAGTTTGACGGGCGCGAACACTGAAGCTTTCTTT. Encoded protein: CASSLTGANTEAFF.

About this clonotype: Given a much more abundant clone one base away, this may be a read error. CDR3 in DNA: TGTGCCAGCAAGGTGGGACAAGTGAACACCGGGGAGCTGTTTTTT. Its translation: CASKVGQVNTGELFF. V usage is TRBV2 and J usage is TRBJ2-2; maybe TRBD1 (6 bases). Germline V lookup: CDR1 SNHLY, CDR2 FYNNEI. There are 15 residues in the CDR3. V lost 7 bases and J lost 1, with 13 bases in between.

This clonotype was seen more than once but under ten times. The V gene is TRBV7-2, the J gene TRBJ1-2, with TRBD1 matching 7 bases. With 4 bases clipped from V and 5 bases from J, the junction kept 7 bases outside the gene matches. The CDR3 has 14 amino acids. The germline gives CDR1 SGHTA, CDR2 FQGNSA. CDR3 nucleotide sequence: TGTGCCAGCAGCTCGCTACAGGGGCGGTATGGCTACACCTTC. Translating it yields CASSSLQGRYGYTF. Filled out from reference TRBV7-2 and TRBJ1-2, the complete variable domain reads GAGVSQSPSNKVTEKGKDVELRCDPISGHTALYWYRQSLGQGLEFLIYFQGNSAPDKSGLPSDRFSAERTGGSVSTLTIQRTQQEDSAVYLCASSSLQGRYGYTFGSGTRLTVV.

This chain connects TRBV5-6 to TRBJ2-2; perhaps TRBD2 as D (6 bases). Germline V gene sequence: CDR1 SGHDT, CDR2 YYEEEE. This CDR3 has 16 residues. With 0 bases removed from V and 2 bases from J, the gap between germline ends came to 11 bases. This chain's CDR3 is CASSLAVAANTGELFF. The CDR3 DNA follows: TGTGCCAGCAGCTTGGCGGTAGCGGCCAACACCGGGGAGCTGTTTTTT.

This clonotype was picked up many times. The V call is TRBV2, the J call TRBJ2-3, with 10 bases identical to TRBD1. Germline CDR1 SNHLY, CDR2 FYNNEI. Trimming took 6 bases from V and 2 from J; bases not matched to a gene: 5. The CDR3 length is 15 residues. CDR3 coding DNA: TGTGCCAGCAGCCGGGACAGGGGAGACACAGATACGCAGTATTTT. This translates into CASSRDRGDTDTQYF.

This clonotype has just a few counts. The chain joins TRBV5-5 to TRBJ2-5, with D uncertain. Trimming left V 1 base short and J 2 bases short, with 6 bases between. The CDR3 runs 13 residues. The germline V gene encodes CDR1 SGHKS and CDR2 YYEKEE (reference sequence). The CDR3 loop reads CASSLYGQETQYF. The CDR3 bases are TGTGCCAGCAGCTTGTACGGACAAGAGACCCAGTACTTC.